The 16 T cell receptor beta chains presented below share a single source sample, sequenced in a study of cytomegalovirus exposure and HLA in healthy donors. It was with 60 Vbeta and 13 Jbeta primers that the PCR ran. Repertoires were generated with immunoSEQ multiplex PCR, while TCRdb's copy carries only in-frame clones and drops some. The table shows 70,000 to 100,000 clones, with 80% occurring only once. The sequenced material came from PBMCs. The receptors here all came from a man aged 18 to 30 in good health and CMV-seronegative.

The rearrangement uses TRBV5-1 and TRBJ1-2; 7 positions agree with TRBD1. The V gene's germline CDR1 is SGHRS and CDR2 YFSETQ. Trimming took 2 bases from V and 8 from J; bases not matched to a gene: 6. CDR3 size: 13 residues. In DNA form, the CDR3 reads TGCGCCAGCAGCTTCGAGGGGGCGCGGGGCTACACCTTC. Amino acids: CASSFEGARGYTF. Full variable domain (remainder filled in from reference TRBV5-1 and TRBJ1-2): KAGVTQTPRYLIKTRGQQVTLSCSPISGHRSVSWYQQTPGQGLQFLFEYFSETQRNKGNFPGRFSGRQFSNSRSEMNVSTLELGDSALYLCASSFEGARGYTFGSGTRLTVV.

The V gene is TRBV6-6, the J gene TRBJ2-4, with a possible D match to TRBD1 (6 bases). Germline V gene lookup returns CDR1 MNHNY and CDR2 SVGAGI (reference sequence). V dropped 5 bases and J dropped 3 bases, with 17 bases sitting between them. The CDR3 loop spans 16 amino acids. The DNA of the CDR3 is TGTGCCAGCAGTCGAAGACAGGTCCTTAGCAAAAACATTCAGTACTTC. Translated, it gives CASSRRQVLSKNIQYF.

This chain links TRBV5-1 with TRBJ1-2; no clear D. Trimming shortened V by 0 bases and J by 6 bases, and 15 bases separated the two germline ends. Germline V gene lookup returns CDR1 SGHRS and CDR2 YFSETQ. The CDR3 covers 15 residues. The chain's CDR3 is CASSLAGKQSDGYTF. CDR3 sequence (DNA): TGCGCCAGCAGCTTGGCCGGTAAACAGTCTGATGGCTACACCTTC.

The V gene is TRBV11-2, the J gene TRBJ2-3, with 11 bases that match TRBD2. J was trimmed by 1 base and V by 2 bases; bases with no gene match: 5. Germline V CDR1 and CDR2: SGHAT, FQNNGV. The CDR3 is 17 amino acids. The CDR3 is CASSLSTSGGGTDTQYF. DNA of the CDR3: TGTGCCAGCAGCTTATCTACTAGCGGGGGTGGCACAGATACGCAGTATTTT.

V is TRBV11-2 and J is TRBJ2-4; D is perhaps TRBD1 (5 bases). The germline V gene encodes CDR1 SGHAT and CDR2 FQNNGV. This CDR3 is 16 amino acids long. Trimming stripped 1 base from V and 8 bases from J, with 18 bases between. The DNA of the CDR3 is TGTGCCAGCAGCTTAGTAGGGCCGGCAGGGCGAGACATTCAGTACTTC. Translated, it gives CASSLVGPAGRDIQYF.

The chain couples TRBV5-1 to TRBJ2-1; the match to TRBD2 covers 7 bases. This CDR3 has 16 residues. Germline CDR1 is SGHRS and CDR2 is YFSETQ. V trimming: 2 bases; J trimming: 2 bases; junction bases outside the gene matches: 7. In DNA, the CDR3 is TGCGCCAGCAGCTTTGCTGGCGGGGGACCCTACAATGAGCAGTTCTTC. Its translation: CASSFAGGGPYNEQFF.

The V gene is TRBV5-6, the J gene TRBJ1-4; a weak D match, TRBD1 (6 bases). Trimming stripped 1 base from V and 3 bases from J, with 19 bases between. Germline CDR1 SGHDT, CDR2 YYEEEE. This CDR3 has 18 residues. The CDR3 sequence is CASSLWTVPVGPNEKLFF. In DNA form, the CDR3 reads TGTGCCAGCAGCTTGTGGACAGTACCTGTAGGTCCTAATGAAAAACTGTTTTTT.

The chain employs TRBV6-1 and TRBJ1-2; D is unresolved. The V end was cut by 8 bases, the J end by 2 bases, with 9 bases between. Looked up from germline, CDR1 is MNHNS and CDR2 is SASEGT. The CDR3 has 12 residues. The CDR3 here is CASAPTNYGYTF. In DNA form, the CDR3 reads TGTGCCAGCGCCCCTACCAACTATGGCTACACCTTC.

The chain carries TRBV7-9 and TRBJ1-1; D is undetermined. The CDR3 has 12 residues. The germline CDR1 and CDR2 sequences are SEHNR and FQNEAQ (reference sequence). V lost 4 bases and J 3 bases, leaving 6 bases between the germline ends. The CDR3 is CASSSYYTEAFF. Here the CDR3 DNA reads TGTGCCAGCAGCTCCTACTACACTGAAGCTTTCTTT.

The chain recombines TRBV2 with TRBJ2-3, with 13 bases matching TRBD2. J gave up 9 bases and V 7 bases, and 10 bases lay outside the gene matches. The CDR3 consists of 15 residues. Germline V gene data show CDR1 as SNHLY and CDR2 as FYNNEI. CDR3 sequence reads: CASKSTSGGAGTQYF. The CDR3 DNA reads as TGTGCCAGCAAGAGCACTAGCGGGGGGGCGGGGACGCAGTATTTT. Drawing the rest from reference TRBV2 and TRBJ2-3, the complete variable domain is EPEVTQTPSHQVTQMGQEVILRCVPISNHLYFYWYRQILGQKVEFLVSFYNNEISEKSEIFDDQFSVERPDGSNFTLKIRSTKLEDSAMYFCASKSTSGGAGTQYFGPGTRLTVL.

The V call is TRBV6-6, the J call TRBJ1-1; maybe TRBD1 (5 bases). CDR1 and CDR2 (germline): MNHNY, SVGAGI (reference sequence). The CDR3 sequence is 14 residues long. V lost 2 bases and J lost 8, with 15 bases in between. CDR3 residues: CASSYASGDSEAFF. The CDR3 DNA follows: TGTGCCAGCAGTTACGCGTCGGGGGACTCCGAAGCTTTCTTT.

The DNA of the CDR3 is TGTGCCAGCAGTGTTCGGACTAGCGGACTCCAAGAGACCCAGTACTTC. It yields the protein CASSVRTSGLQETQYF. J is TRBJ2-5 and V is TRBV2, with 10 positions matching TRBD2. V gave up 4 bases and J gave up 1 base; unmatched junction bases: 6. The CDR3 totals 16 residues. The germline CDR1 and CDR2 sequences are SNHLY and FYNNEI.

The chain links TRBV7-2 to TRBJ2-1; tentative D call: TRBD2 (8 bases). Germline V CDR1 and CDR2: SGHTA, FQGNSA. The CDR3 extends over 17 amino acids. V gave up 1 base and J gave up 9 bases, with 22 bases separating them. Here the CDR3 reads CASSLDRGGGGWSEQFF. Here the CDR3 DNA reads TGTGCCAGCAGCTTAGACCGAGGGGGCGGGGGGTGGAGTGAGCAGTTCTTC.

The rearrangement uses TRBV20-1 and TRBJ2-7; D is ambiguous. V shed 2 bases and J shed 3 bases, with 5 bases lying between them. Germline V CDR1 and CDR2: DFQATT, SNEGSKA (reference sequence). The CDR3 runs 11 residues. CDR3 coding DNA: TGCAGTGCTAGACAGGTCTACGAGCAGTACTTC. This encodes CSARQVYEQYF.

The rearrangement uses TRBV5-1 and TRBJ2-5, with 7 bases matching TRBD1. With 4 bases clipped from V and 4 bases from J, the junction kept 10 bases outside the gene matches. The CDR3 has 15 amino acids. Per the germline V gene, CDR1 is SGHRS and CDR2 is YFSETQ. Here the CDR3 reads CASSPRPRQGETQYF. The CDR3 DNA reads TGCGCCAGCAGCCCAAGGCCGCGACAGGGAGAGACCCAGTACTTC.

The V and J genes are TRBV9 and TRBJ1-5; 7 bases agree with TRBD1. There are 15 residues in the CDR3. Losses at the gene ends were 3 bases for V and 2 bases for J; bases not matched to a gene: 5. Germline CDR1 SGDLS, CDR2 YYNGEE. Here the CDR3 reads CASSATGAGNQPQHF. In nucleotides, the CDR3 is TGTGCCAGCAGCGCCACAGGGGCGGGCAATCAGCCCCAGCATTTT.